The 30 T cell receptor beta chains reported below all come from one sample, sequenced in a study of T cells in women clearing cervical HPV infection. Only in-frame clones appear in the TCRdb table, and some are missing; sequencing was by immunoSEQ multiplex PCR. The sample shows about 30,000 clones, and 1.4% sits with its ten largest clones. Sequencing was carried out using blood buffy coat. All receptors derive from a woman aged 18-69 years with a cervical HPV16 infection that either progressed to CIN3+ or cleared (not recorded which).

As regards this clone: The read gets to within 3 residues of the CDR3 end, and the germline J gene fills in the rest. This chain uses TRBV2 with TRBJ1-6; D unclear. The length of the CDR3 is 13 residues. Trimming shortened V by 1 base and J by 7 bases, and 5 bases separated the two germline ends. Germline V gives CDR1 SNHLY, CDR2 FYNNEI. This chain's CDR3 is CASSEVGNSPLHF. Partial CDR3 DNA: TGTGCCAGCAGTGAAGTAGGGAATTCACCC.

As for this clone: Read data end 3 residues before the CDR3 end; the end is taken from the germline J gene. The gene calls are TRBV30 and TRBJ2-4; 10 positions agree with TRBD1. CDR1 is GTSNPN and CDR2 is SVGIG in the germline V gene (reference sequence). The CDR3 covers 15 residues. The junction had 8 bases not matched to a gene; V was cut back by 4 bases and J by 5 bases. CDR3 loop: CAWTSGGTGENIQYF. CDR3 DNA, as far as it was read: TGTGCCTGGACCTCCGGGGGGACAGGGGAAAACATT.

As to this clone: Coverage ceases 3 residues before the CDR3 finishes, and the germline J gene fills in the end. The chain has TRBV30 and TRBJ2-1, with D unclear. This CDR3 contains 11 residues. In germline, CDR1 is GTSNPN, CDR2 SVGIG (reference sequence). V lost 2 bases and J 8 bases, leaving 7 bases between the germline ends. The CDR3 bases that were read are TGTGCCTGGAGTTTAGAGCATGAG. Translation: CAWSLEHE. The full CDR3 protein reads CAWSLEHEQFF.

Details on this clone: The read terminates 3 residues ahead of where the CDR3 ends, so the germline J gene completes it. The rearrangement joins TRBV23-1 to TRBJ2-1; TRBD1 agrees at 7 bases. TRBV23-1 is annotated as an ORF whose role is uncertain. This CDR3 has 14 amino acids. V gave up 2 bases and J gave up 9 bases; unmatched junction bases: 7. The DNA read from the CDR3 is TGCGCCAGCAGTCAAGAGAACAGGGGCGGTGAG. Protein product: CASSQENRGGE. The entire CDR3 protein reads CASSQENRGGEQFF.

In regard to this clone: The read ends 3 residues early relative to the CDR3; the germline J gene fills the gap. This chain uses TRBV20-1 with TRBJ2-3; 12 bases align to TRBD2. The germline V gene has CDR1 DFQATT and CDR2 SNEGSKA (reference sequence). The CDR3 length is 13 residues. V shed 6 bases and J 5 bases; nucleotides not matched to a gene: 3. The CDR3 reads CSARTSGKDTQYF. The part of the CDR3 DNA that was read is TGCAGTGCGCGGACTAGCGGGAAAGATACG.

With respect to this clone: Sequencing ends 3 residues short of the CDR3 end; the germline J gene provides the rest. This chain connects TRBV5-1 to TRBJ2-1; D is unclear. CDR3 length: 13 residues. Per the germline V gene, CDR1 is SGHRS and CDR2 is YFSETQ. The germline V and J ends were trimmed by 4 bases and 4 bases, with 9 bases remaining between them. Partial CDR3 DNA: TGCGCCAGCAGCGCGGCTGGGTACAATGAG. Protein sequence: CASSAAGYNE. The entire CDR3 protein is CASSAAGYNEQFF.

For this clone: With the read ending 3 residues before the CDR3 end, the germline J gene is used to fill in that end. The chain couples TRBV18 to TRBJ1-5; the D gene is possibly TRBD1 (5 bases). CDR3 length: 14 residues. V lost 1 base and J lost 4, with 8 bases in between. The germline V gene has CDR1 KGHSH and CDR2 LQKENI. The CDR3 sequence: CASSPLQDNQPQHF. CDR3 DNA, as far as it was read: TGTGCCAGCTCACCACTACAGGATAATCAGCCC.

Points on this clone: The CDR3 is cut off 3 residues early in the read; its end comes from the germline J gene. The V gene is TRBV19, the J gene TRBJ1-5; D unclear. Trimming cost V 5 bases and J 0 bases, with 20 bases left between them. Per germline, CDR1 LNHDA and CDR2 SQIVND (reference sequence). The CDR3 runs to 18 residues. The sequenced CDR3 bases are TGTGCCAGTAGTCCCCGAGAGACGACACGTTATAGCAATCAGCCC. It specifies CASSPRETTRYSNQP. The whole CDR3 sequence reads CASSPRETTRYSNQPQHF.

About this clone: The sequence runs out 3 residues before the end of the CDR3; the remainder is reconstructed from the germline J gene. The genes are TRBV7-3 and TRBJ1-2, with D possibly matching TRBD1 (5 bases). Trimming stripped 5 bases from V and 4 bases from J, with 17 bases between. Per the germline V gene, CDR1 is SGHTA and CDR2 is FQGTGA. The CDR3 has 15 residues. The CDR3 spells CASSPGPLGGYGYTF. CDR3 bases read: TGTGCCAGCAGCCCAGGACCCCTGGGGGGCTATGGC.

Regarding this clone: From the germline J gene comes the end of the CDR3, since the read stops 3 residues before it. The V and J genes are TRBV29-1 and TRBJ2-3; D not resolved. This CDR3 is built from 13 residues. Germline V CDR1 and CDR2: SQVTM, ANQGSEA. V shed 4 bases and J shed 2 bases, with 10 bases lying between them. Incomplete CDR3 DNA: TGCAGCGTTGTCGGGTCGTCCACAGATACG. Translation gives CSVVGSSTDT. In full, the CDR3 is CSVVGSSTDTQYF.

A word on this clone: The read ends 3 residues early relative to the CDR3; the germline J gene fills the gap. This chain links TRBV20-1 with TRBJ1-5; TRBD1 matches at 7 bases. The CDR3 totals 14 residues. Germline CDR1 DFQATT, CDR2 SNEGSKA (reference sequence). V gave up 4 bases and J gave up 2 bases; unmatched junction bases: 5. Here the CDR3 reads CSAKDRVGNQPQHF. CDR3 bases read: TGCAGTGCTAAAGACAGGGTTGGCAATCAGCCC.

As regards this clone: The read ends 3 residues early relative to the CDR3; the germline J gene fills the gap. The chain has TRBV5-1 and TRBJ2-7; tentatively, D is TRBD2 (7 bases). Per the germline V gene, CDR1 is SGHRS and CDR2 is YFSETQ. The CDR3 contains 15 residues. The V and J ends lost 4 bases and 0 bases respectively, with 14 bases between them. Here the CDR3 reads CASSRGGGASYEQYF. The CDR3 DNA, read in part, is TGCGCCAGCAGCCGTGGTGGGGGGGCCTCCTACGAG.

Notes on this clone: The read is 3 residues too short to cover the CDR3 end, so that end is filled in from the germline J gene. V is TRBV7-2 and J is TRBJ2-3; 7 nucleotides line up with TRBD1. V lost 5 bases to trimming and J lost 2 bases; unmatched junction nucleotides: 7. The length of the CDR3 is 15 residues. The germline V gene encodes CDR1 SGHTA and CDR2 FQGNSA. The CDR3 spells CASSVDRALTDTQYF. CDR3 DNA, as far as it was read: TGTGCCAGCAGCGTCGACAGGGCTCTCACAGATACG.

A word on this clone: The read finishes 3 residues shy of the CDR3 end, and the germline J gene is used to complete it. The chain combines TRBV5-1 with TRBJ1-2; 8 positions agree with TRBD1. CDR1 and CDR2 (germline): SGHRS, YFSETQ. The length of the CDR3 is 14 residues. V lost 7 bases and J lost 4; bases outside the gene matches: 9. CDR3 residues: CASGIQGVGYGYTF. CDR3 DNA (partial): TGCGCCAGCGGTATACAGGGGGTCGGCTATGGC.

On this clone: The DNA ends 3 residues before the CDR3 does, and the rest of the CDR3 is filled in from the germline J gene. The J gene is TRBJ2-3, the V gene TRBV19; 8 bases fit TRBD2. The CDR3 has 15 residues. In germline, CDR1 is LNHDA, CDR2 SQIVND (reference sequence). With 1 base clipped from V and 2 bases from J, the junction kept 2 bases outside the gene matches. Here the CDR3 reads CASSIGSGATDTQYF. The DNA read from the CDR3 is TGTGCCAGTAGTATAGGTAGCGGGGCCACAGATACG.

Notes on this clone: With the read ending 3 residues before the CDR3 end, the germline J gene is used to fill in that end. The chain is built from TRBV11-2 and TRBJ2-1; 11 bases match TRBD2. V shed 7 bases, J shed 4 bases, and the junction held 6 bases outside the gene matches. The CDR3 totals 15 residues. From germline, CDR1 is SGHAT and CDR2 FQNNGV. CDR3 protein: CASTPLAGGYNEQFF. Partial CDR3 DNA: TGTGCCAGCACCCCTCTAGCGGGGGGATACAATGAG.

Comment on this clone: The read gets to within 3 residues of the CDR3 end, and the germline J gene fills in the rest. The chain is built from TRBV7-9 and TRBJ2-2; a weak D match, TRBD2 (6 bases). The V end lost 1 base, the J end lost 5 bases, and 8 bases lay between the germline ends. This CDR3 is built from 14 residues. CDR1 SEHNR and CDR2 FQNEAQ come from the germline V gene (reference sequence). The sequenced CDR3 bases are TGTGCCAGCAGCTTAGTAGCGGAAACCGGGGAG. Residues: CASSLVAETGE. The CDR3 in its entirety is CASSLVAETGELFF.

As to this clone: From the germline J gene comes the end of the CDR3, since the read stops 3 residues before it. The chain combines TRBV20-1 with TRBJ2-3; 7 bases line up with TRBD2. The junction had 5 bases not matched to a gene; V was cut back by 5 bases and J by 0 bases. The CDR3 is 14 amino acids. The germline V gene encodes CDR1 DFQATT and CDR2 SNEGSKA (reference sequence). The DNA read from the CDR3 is TGCAGTGCTGCCAAGCGGGGAAGCACAGATACG. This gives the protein CSAAKRGSTDT. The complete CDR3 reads CSAAKRGSTDTQYF.

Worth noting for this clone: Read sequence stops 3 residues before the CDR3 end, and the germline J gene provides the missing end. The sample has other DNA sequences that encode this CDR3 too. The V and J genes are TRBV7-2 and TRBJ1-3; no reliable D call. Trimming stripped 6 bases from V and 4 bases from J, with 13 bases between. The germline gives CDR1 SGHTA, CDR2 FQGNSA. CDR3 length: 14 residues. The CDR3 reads CASRGGSGGNTIYF. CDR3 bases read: TGTGCCAGCAGGGGCGGGTCGGGCGGAAACACC. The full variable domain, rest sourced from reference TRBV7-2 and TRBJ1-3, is GAGVSQSPSNKVTEKGKDVELRCDPISGHTALYWYRQSLGQGLEFLIYFQGNSAPDKSGLPSDRFSAERTGGSVSTLTIQRTQQEDSAVYLCASRGGSGGNTIYFGEGSWLTVV.

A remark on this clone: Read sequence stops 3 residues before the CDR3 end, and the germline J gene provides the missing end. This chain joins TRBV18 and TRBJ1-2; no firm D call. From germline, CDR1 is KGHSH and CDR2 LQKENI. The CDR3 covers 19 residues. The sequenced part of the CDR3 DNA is TGTGCCAGCTCCCCGCAGCCGCGCGGGAGAGTTAGCTCCTACAATGAC. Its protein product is CASSPQPRGRVSSYND. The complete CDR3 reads CASSPQPRGRVSSYNDYTF.

The DNA read from the CDR3 is TGTGCCAGCAGCTTACCCCGGACACTTTCCTACGAG. The encoded protein is CASSLPRTLSYE. The CDR3, in full, reads CASSLPRTLSYEQYF. The chain uses TRBV7-9 and TRBJ2-7, with D possibly being TRBD1 (5 bases). The CDR3 end falls 3 residues outside the read, so it is completed with the germline J gene. The CDR3 is made up of 15 amino acids. Trimming removed 2 bases at V and 1 base at J, with 12 bases between. Germline V gene sequence: CDR1 SEHNR, CDR2 FQNEAQ (reference sequence).

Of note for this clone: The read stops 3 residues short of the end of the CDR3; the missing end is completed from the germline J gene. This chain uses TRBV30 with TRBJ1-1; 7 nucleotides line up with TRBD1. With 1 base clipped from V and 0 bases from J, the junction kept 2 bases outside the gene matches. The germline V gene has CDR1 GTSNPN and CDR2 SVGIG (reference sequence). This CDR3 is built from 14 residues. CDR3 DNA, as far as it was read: TGTGCCTGGAGTGAGGGGGCCCTGAACACTGAA. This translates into CAWSEGALNTE. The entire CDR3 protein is CAWSEGALNTEAFF.

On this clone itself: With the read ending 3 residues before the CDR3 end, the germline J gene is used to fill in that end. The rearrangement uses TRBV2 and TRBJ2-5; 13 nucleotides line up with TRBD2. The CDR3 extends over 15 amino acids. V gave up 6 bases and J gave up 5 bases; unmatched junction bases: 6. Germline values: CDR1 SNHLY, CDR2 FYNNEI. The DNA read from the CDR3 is TGTGCCAGCAGGTGGGGACTAGCGGGACTGGAGACC. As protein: CASRWGLAGLET. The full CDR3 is CASRWGLAGLETQYF.

The sequenced CDR3 bases are TGTGCCAGCATCCTGGAGGGGAGGAACACTGAA. Translating gives CASILEGRNTE. The entire CDR3 protein reads CASILEGRNTEAFF. The chain uses TRBV5-5 and TRBJ1-1; tentative D call: TRBD1 (5 bases). The read falls 3 residues short of the CDR3 end, and the missing part is taken from the germline J gene. Trimming removed 6 bases at V and 1 base at J, with 13 bases between. The CDR3 extends over 14 amino acids. CDR1 is SGHKS, CDR2 YYEKEE, per germline (reference sequence).

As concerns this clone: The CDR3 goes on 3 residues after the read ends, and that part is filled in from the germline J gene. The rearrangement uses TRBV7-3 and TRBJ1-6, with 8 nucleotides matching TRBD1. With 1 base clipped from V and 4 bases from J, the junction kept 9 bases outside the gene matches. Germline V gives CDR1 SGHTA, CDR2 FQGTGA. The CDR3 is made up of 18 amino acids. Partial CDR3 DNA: TGTGCCAGCAGCTTAAGGGCCAGGACAGGGATTTATAATTCACCC. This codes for CASSLRARTGIYNSP. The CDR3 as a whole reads CASSLRARTGIYNSPLHF.

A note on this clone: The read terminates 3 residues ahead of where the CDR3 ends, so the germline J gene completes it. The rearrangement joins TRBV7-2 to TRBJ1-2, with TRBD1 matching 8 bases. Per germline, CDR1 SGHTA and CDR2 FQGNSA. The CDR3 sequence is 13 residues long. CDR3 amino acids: CASSLSSGGDYTF. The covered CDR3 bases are TGTGCCAGCAGCTTGTCCTCAGGGGGCGAC.

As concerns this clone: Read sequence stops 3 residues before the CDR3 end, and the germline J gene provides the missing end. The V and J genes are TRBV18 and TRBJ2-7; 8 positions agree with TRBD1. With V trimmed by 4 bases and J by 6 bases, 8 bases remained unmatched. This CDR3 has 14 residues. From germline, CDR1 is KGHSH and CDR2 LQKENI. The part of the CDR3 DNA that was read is TGTGCCAGCTCACGTTCGGACAGGGCGCGCGAG. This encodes CASSRSDRARE. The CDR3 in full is CASSRSDRAREQYF.

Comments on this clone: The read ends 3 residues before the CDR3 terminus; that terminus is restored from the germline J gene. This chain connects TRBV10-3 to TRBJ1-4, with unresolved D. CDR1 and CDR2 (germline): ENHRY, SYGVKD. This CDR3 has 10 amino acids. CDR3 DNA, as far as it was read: TGTGCCTCCAAGCCCCCCCTA. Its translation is CASKPPL. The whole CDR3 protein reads CASKPPLLFF.

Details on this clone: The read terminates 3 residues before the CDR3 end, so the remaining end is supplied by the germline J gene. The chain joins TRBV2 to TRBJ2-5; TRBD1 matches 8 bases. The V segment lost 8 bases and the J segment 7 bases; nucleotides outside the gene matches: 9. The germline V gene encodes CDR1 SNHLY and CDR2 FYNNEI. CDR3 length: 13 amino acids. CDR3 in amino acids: CASGEGQGTTQYF. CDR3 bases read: TGTGCCAGCGGGGAAGGACAGGGAACGACC.

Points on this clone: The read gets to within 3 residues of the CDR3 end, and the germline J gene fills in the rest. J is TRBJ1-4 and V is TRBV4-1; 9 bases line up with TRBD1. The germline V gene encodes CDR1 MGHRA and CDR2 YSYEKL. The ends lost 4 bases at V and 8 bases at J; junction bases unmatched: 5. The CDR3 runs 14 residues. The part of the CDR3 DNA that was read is TGCGCCAGCAGCCTGGGACAGGGTAGGGAAAAA. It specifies CASSLGQGREK. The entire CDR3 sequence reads CASSLGQGREKLFF.